The 16 T cell receptor beta chains in this list originate from one sample, sequenced in a study of vaccination and CD4 T cells after COVID-19. TCRdb fed the PCR reads into MiXCR, producing one record per CDR3 protein. Here the sample spans approximately 17,000 distinct CDR3 sequences, 55% to 65% being singletons. The material was CD4+ T cells from blood, obtained after SARS-CoV-2 vaccination. These TCRs come from a human donor who had recovered from COVID-19.

The chain carries TRBV6-5 and TRBJ2-5, with unresolved D. V dropped 2 bases and J dropped 5 bases, with 15 bases sitting between them. The CDR3 runs 15 residues. CDR1 and CDR2 (germline): MNHEY, SVGAGI. The CDR3 DNA reads TGTGCCAGCAGTTACACGGGTGGGGTAATGGAGACCCAGTACTTC. Residues: CASSYTGGVMETQYF.

This chain links TRBV4-2 with TRBJ2-2, with 10 bases fitting TRBD1. Germline trimming cut 4 bases from V and 8 bases from J; bases unmatched to any gene: 7. Germline V gene sequence: CDR1 LGHNA, CDR2 YNFKEQ. CDR3 length: 15 residues. The CDR3 sequence: CASSPGTGDVGELFF. The CDR3 nucleotides are TGTGCCAGCAGCCCCGGGACAGGGGACGTTGGGGAGCTGTTTTTT.

The chain couples TRBV7-2 to TRBJ1-1; the D gene is possibly TRBD1 (5 bases). Germline CDR1 and CDR2: SGHTA and FQGNSA. CDR3 size: 16 residues. Trimming removed 1 base at V and 6 bases at J, with 18 bases between. The CDR3 bases are TGTGCCAGCAGCTTAGATCCCCGCAGGGTTGGCGCTGAAGCTTTCTTT. Its protein is CASSLDPRRVGAEAFF.

This clonotype was counted a single time. J is TRBJ2-7 and V is TRBV20-1; TRBD1 might be the D (5 bases). V was cut by 2 bases and J by 3 bases, with 17 bases left in between. The CDR3 loop spans 15 amino acids. The germline gives CDR1 DFQATT, CDR2 SNEGSKA (reference sequence). CDR3 sequence: CSARLIRGTLYEQYF. In nucleotides, the CDR3 is TGCAGTGCTAGACTTATTAGGGGAACCCTCTACGAGCAGTACTTC.

The chain uses TRBV7-2 and TRBJ2-1; unclear D gene. CDR3 length equals 13 residues. Looked up from germline, CDR1 is SGHTA and CDR2 is FQGNSA. With 2 bases removed from V and 7 bases from J, the gap between germline ends came to 9 bases. The CDR3 DNA is TGTGCCAGCAGCTTATCCCACGGGAATGAGCAGTTCTTC. Its translation is CASSLSHGNEQFF.

The J gene is TRBJ1-1, the V gene TRBV7-8; D is ambiguous. The CDR3 totals 16 residues. Germline V gene sequence: CDR1 SGHVS, CDR2 FQNEAQ. Trimming cost V 0 bases and J 0 bases, with 11 bases left between them. This chain's CDR3 is CASSLASYGMNTEAFF. The CDR3 coding sequence is TGTGCCAGCAGCTTAGCGAGTTATGGCATGAACACTGAAGCTTTCTTT.

The rearrangement uses TRBV30 and TRBJ1-5; no clear D. V was clipped by 0 bases and J by 5 bases, with 14 bases between them. The CDR3 has 15 amino acids. CDR1 is GTSNPN, CDR2 SVGIG, per germline (reference sequence). The CDR3 DNA reads TGTGCCTGGAGTGTAAAGGGAGGGTATCATCAGCCCCAGCATTTT. Its protein is CAWSVKGGYHQPQHF.

The V call is TRBV6-1, the J call TRBJ2-5, with TRBD2 matching over 12 bases. Germline V CDR1 and CDR2: MNHNS, SASEGT. The ends lost 6 bases at V and 1 base at J; junction bases unmatched: 6. The CDR3 sequence is 16 residues long. This CDR3 reads CASSAGTSGFQETQYF. For the CDR3, the DNA is TGTGCCAGCAGCGCTGGGACTAGCGGGTTCCAAGAGACCCAGTACTTC.

This chain joins TRBV19 and TRBJ1-5, with D tentatively TRBD1 (6 bases). Germline assignment: CDR1 LNHDA and CDR2 SQIVND (reference sequence). The CDR3 is 14 residues long. V was pared by 4 bases and J by 4 bases, with 11 bases between. CDR3 coding DNA: TGTGCCAGTAGTAGGGGAGGGGGAAATCAGCCCCAGCATTTT. Translated: CASSRGGGNQPQHF.

This chain uses TRBV2 with TRBJ2-2, with 11 bases aligning to TRBD2. The junction had 6 bases not matched to a gene; V was cut back by 5 bases and J by 4 bases. CDR1 and CDR2 from the germline V gene are SNHLY and FYNNEI. CDR3 length: 16 amino acids. CDR3 bases: TGTGCCAGCAGTCCCTATAGCGGGAGGGCCACCGGGGAGCTGTTTTTT. The encoded protein is CASSPYSGRATGELFF.

This clonotype showed up just once. The genes are TRBV20-1 and TRBJ2-3, with D perhaps assigned TRBD1 or TRBD2 (6 bases each). The CDR3 is 15 amino acids. V shed 2 bases and J shed 5 bases, with 17 bases lying between them. Per germline, CDR1 DFQATT and CDR2 SNEGSKA (reference sequence). The chain's CDR3 is CSARNDQGRQDTQYF. The CDR3 region has the DNA TGCAGTGCTAGAAACGACCAGGGGAGGCAAGATACGCAGTATTTT.

The chain couples TRBV4-3 to TRBJ1-4; tentative D call: TRBD1 (5 bases). The V end was cut by 1 base, the J end by 11 bases, with 11 bases between. CDR3 length equals 13 residues. The germline CDR1 and CDR2 sequences are LGHNA and YSLEER. As DNA, the CDR3 is TGCGCCAGCAGCCAAGGGAGGGGAGAGAAACTGTTTTTT. It specifies CASSQGRGEKLFF.

V and J are TRBV15 and TRBJ2-2; 7 nucleotides align to TRBD1. The CDR3 extends over 21 amino acids. The V and J ends lost 0 bases and 3 bases, in that order; junction bases with no gene match: 19. The V gene's germline CDR1 is LNHNV and CDR2 YYDKDF (reference sequence). This CDR3 reads CATSRDGVHRWGTAYTGELFF. The CDR3 coding sequence is TGTGCCACCAGCAGAGATGGGGTGCACCGTTGGGGGACAGCATACACCGGGGAGCTGTTTTTT.

The V gene is TRBV30, the J gene TRBJ1-5; D is unresolved. This CDR3 contains 13 residues. The V and J ends lost 3 bases and 7 bases respectively, with 13 bases between them. Looked up from germline, CDR1 is GTSNPN and CDR2 is SVGIG (reference sequence). The CDR3 DNA sequence: TGTGCCTGGAGGAGCAAAGCGGGACAGCCCCAGCATTTT. Its translation: CAWRSKAGQPQHF.

The chain couples TRBV19 to TRBJ2-7, with D perhaps TRBD2 (6 bases). Germline CDR1 is LNHDA and CDR2 is SQIVND (reference sequence). This CDR3 has 16 amino acids. V lost 2 bases and J lost 2, with 16 bases in between. The CDR3 DNA reads as TGTGCCAGTAGTATAAGAGGGGCTAGCGATACCTACGAGCAGTACTTC. Protein sequence: CASSIRGASDTYEQYF. The whole variable domain, remainder taken from reference TRBV19 and TRBJ2-7, is DGGITQSPKYLFRKEGQNVTLSCEQNLNHDAMYWYRQDPGQGLRLIYYSQIVNDFQKGDIAEGYSVSREKKESFPLTVTSAQKNPTAFYLCASSIRGASDTYEQYFGPGTRLTVT.

This clonotype appeared a few times. This sequence joins TRBV27 and TRBJ2-5; 10 bases align to TRBD1. There are 16 residues in the CDR3. The germline CDR1 and CDR2 sequences are MNHEY and SMNVEV (reference sequence). The trim removed 8 bases at V and 5 bases at J, leaving 14 bases unmatched. The CDR3 region is CASGGTGATAGETQYF. CDR3 nucleotides: TGTGCCAGCGGAGGGACAGGGGCCACAGCGGGGGAGACCCAGTACTTC.